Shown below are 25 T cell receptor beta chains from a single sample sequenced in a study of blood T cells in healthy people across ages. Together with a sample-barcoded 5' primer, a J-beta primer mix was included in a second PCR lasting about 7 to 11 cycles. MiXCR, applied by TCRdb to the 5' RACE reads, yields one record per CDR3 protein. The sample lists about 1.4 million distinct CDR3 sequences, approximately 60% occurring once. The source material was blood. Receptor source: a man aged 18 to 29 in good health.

The CDR3 protein is CASEPGPGAGTEAFF. The CDR3 DNA follows: TGCGCCAGCGAACCGGGGCCAGGGGCGGGCACTGAAGCTTTCTTT. This rearrangement joins TRBV4-1 to TRBJ1-1; a weak D match, TRBD1 (6 bases). Germline-derived CDR1 and CDR2 are MGHRA and YSYEKL. The CDR3 covers 15 residues. Trimming took 8 bases from V and 4 from J, leaving 20 bases between them.

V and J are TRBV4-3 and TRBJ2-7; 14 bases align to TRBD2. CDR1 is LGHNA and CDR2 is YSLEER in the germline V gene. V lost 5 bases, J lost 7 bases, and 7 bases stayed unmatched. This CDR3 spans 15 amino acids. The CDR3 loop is CASSGPGLAGVEQYF. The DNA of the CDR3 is TGCGCCAGCAGCGGGCCGGGACTAGCGGGGGTTGAGCAGTACTTC.

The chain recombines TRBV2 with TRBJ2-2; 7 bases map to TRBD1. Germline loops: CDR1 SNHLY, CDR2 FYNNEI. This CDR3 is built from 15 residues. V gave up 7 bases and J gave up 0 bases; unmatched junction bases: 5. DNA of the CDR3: TGTGCCAGCATACCCGGGACAGCGAACACCGGGGAGCTGTTTTTT. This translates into CASIPGTANTGELFF.

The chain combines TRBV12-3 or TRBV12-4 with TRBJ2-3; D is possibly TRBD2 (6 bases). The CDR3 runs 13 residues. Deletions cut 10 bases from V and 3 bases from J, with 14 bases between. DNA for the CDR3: TGTGCCACGCACGGGAGTTCGACAGATACGCAGTATTTT. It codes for CATHGSSTDTQYF.

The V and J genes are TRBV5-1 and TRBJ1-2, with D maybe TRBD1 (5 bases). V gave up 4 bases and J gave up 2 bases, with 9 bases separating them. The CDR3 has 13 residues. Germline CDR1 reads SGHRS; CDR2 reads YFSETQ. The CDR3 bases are TGCGCCAGCAGCGGGGGTGTGAACTATGGCTACACCTTC. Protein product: CASSGGVNYGYTF.

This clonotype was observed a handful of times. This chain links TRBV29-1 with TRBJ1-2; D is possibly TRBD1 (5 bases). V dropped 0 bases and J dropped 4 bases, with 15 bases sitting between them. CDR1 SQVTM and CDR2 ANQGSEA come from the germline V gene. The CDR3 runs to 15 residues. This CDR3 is CSVEDLGGVTYGYTF. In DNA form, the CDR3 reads TGCAGCGTTGAAGATCTGGGAGGGGTTACCTATGGCTACACCTTC.

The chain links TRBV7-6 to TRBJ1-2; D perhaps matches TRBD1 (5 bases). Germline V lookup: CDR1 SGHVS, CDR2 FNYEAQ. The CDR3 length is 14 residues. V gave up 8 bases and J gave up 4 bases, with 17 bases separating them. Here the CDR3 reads CASGSPGRIYGYTF. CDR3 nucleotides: TGTGCCAGCGGTTCACCGGGACGGATCTATGGCTACACCTTC.

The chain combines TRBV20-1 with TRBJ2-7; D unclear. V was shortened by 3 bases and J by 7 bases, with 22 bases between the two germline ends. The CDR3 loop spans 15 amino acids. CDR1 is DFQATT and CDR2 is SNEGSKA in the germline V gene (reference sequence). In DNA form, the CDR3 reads TGCAGTGCTAGTCCCTTCGTGGCGCCCTACAATGAGCAGTACTTC. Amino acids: CSASPFVAPYNEQYF.

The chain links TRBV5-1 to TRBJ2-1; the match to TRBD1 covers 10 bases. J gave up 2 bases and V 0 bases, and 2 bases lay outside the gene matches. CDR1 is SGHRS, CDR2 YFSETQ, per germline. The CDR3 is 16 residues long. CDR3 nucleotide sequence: TGCGCCAGCAGCTTGGGGGACAGGGGTACCTACAATGAGCAGTTCTTC. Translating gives CASSLGDRGTYNEQFF.

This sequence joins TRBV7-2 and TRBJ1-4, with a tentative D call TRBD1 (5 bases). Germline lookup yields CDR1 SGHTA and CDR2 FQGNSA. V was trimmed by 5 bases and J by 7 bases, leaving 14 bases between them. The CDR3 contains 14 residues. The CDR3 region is CASSTGAMGEKLFF. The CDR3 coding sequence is TGTGCCAGCAGCACAGGCGCGATGGGTGAAAAACTGTTTTTT.

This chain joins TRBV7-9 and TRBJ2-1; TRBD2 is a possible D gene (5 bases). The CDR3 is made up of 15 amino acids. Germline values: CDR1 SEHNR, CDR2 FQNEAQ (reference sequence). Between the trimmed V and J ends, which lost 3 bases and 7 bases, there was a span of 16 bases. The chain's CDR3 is CASSFRRTESNEQFF. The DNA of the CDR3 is TGTGCCAGCAGCTTTCGTCGGACTGAATCGAATGAGCAGTTCTTC.

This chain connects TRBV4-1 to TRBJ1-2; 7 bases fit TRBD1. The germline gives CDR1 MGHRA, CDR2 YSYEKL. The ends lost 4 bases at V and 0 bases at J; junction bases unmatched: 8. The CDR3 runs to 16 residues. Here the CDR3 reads CASSPGTAPSNYGYTF. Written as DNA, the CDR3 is TGCGCCAGCAGCCCGGGGACAGCCCCATCTAACTATGGCTACACCTTC.

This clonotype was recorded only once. CDR3 nucleotide sequence: TGTGCCAGCAGTTTAACCCCAGGGGGGACCCAGTACTTC. Translation: CASSLTPGGTQYF. The chain links TRBV27 to TRBJ2-5; 7 nucleotides match TRBD1. After removal of 2 bases from V and 7 bases from J, the junction contained 4 bases not matched to a gene. Germline-derived CDR1 and CDR2 are MNHEY and SMNVEV (reference sequence). The CDR3 has 13 amino acids.

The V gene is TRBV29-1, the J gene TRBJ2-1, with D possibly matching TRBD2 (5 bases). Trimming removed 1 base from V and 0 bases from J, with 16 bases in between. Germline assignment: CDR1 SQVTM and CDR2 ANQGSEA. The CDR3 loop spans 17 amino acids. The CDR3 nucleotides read TGCAGCGTTGAAGGCGGGTTTGTGCCCAGCTCCTACAATGAGCAGTTCTTC. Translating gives CSVEGGFVPSSYNEQFF.

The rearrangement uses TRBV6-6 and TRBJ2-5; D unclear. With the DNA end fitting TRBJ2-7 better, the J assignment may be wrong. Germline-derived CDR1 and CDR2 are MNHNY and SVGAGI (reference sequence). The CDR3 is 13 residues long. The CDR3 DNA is TGTGCCAGCACCCAGACAAGTTCTCACGAGCAGTACTTC. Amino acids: CASTQTSSHEQYF.

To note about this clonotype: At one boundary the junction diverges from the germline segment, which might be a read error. In nucleotides, the CDR3 is TGCAGTGCTATGGGACTCAGTGGGGGGTACGAGCAGTATTTC. Residues: CSAMGLSGGYEQYF. V and J are TRBV20-1 and TRBJ2-7; D perhaps matches TRBD2 (6 bases). This CDR3 contains 14 residues. Germline CDR1 reads DFQATT; CDR2 reads SNEGSKA (reference sequence).

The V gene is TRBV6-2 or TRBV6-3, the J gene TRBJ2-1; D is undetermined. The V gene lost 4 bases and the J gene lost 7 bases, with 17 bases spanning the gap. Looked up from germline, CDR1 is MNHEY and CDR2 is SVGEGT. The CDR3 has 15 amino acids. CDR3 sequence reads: CASSFARDLRNEQFF. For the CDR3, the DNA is TGTGCCAGCAGTTTTGCGCGTGACTTAAGGAATGAGCAGTTCTTC.

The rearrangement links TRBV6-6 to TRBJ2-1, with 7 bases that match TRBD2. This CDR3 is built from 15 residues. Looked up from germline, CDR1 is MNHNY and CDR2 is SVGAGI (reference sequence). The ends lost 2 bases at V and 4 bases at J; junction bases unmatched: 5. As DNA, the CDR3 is TGTGCCAGCAGTTACGAGCGGGGAGGATACAATGAGCAGTTCTTC. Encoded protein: CASSYERGGYNEQFF.

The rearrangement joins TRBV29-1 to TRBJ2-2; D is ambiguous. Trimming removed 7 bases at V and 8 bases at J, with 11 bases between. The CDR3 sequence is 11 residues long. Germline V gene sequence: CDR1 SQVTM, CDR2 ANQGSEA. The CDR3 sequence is CSADVGGELFF. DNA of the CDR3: TGCAGCGCCGACGTGGGGGGGGAGCTGTTTTTT.

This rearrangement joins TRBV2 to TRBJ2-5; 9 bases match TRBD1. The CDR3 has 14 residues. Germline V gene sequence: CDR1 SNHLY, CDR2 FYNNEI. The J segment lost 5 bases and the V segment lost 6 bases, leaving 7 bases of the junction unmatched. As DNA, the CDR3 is TGTGCCAGCAGGGAGGGACAGGGCTACGAGACCCAGTACTTC. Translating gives CASREGQGYETQYF.

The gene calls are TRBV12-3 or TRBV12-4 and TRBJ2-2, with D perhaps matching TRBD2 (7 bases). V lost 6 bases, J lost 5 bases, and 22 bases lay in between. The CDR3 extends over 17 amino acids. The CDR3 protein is CASRLSYDRRGTGELFF. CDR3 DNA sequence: TGTGCCAGCAGACTCTCGTATGACAGGCGGGGGACCGGGGAGCTGTTTTTT.

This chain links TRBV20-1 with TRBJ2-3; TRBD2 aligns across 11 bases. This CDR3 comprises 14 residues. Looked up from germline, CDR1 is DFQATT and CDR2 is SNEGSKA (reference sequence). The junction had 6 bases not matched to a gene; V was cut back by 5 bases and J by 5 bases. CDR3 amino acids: CSAFSGGAQDTQYF. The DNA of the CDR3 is TGCAGTGCTTTTAGCGGGGGGGCCCAAGATACGCAGTATTTT.

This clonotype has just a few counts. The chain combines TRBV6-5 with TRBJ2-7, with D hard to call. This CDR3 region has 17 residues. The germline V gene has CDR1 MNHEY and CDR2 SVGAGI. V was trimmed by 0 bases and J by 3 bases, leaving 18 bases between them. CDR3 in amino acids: CASSYSAGTPPFYEQYF. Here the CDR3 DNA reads TGTGCCAGCAGTTACTCGGCAGGCACACCTCCTTTCTACGAGCAGTACTTC.

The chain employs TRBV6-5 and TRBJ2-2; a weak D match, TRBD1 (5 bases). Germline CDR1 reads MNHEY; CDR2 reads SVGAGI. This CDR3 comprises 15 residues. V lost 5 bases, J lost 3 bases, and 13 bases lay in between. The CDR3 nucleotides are TGTGCCAGCAGTCTACGACGGACATACACCGGGGAGCTGTTTTTT. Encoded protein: CASSLRRTYTGELFF.

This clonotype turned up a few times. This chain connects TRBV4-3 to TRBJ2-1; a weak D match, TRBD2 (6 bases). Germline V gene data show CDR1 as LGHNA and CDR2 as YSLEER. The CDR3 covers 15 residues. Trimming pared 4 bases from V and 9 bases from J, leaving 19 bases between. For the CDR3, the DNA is TGCGCCAGCAGCCGAGTAAGTCAACTAGCTGGTGAGCAGTTCTTC. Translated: CASSRVSQLAGEQFF.